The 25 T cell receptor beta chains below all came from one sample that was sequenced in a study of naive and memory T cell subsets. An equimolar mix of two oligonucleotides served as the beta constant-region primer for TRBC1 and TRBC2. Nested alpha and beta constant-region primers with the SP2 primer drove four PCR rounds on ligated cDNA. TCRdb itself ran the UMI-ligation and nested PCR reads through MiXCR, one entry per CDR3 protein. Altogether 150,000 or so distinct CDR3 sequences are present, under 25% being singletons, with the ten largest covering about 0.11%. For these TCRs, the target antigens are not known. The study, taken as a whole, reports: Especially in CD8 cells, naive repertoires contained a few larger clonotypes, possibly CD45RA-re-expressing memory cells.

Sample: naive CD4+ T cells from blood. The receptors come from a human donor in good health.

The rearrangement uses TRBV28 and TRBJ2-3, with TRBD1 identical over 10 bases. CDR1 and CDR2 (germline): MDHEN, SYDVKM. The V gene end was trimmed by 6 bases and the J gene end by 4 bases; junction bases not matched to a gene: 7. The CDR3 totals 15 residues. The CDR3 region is CASSRDRGWADTQYF. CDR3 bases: TGTGCCAGCAGCCGGGACAGGGGCTGGGCAGATACGCAGTATTTT.

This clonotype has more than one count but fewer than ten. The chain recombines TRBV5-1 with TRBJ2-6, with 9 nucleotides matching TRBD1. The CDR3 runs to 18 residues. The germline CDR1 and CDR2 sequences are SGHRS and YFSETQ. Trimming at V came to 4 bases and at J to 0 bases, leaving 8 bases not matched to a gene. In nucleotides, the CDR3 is TGCGCCAGCAGCGCAACAGGGGGCGCTCCCTCTGGGGCCAACGTCCTGACTTTC. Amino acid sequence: CASSATGGAPSGANVLTF.

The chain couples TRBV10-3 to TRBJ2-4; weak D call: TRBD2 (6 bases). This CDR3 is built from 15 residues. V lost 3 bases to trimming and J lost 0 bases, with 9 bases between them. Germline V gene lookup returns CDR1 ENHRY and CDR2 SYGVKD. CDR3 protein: CAISDPGLAKNIQYF. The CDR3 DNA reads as TGTGCCATCAGTGACCCGGGACTAGCCAAAAACATTCAGTACTTC.

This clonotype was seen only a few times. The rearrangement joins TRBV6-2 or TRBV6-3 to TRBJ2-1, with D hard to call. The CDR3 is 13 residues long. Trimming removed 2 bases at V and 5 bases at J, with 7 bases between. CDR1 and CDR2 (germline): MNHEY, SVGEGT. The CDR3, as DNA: TGTGCCAGCAGTTACCTACTAAACAATGAGCAGTTCTTC. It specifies CASSYLLNNEQFF.

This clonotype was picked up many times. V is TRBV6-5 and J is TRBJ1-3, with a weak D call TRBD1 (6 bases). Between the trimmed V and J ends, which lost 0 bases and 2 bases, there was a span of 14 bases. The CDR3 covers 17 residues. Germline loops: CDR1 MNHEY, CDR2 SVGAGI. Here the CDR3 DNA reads TGTGCCAGCAGTTACTCGTTCCAGGGGATCGCTGGAAACACCATATATTTT. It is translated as CASSYSFQGIAGNTIYF.

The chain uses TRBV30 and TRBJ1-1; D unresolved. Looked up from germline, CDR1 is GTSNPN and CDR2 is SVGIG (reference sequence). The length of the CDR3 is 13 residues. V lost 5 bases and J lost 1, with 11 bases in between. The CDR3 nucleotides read TGTGCCTGGCAGCGTCAGAGGAACACTGAAGCTTTCTTT. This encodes CAWQRQRNTEAFF.

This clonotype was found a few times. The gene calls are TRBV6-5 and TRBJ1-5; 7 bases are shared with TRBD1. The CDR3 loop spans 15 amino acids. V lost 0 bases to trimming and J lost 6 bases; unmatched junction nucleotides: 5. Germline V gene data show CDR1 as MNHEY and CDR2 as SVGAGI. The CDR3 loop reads CASSYSGGAGQPQHF. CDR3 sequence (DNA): TGTGCCAGCAGTTACTCAGGGGGCGCGGGTCAGCCCCAGCATTTT.

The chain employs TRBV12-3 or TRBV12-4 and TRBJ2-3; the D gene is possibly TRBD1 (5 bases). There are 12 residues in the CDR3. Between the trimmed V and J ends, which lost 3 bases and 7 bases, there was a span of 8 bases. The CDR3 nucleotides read TGTGCCAGCAGTTTCAGGGTGAATACGCAGTATTTT. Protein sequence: CASSFRVNTQYF.

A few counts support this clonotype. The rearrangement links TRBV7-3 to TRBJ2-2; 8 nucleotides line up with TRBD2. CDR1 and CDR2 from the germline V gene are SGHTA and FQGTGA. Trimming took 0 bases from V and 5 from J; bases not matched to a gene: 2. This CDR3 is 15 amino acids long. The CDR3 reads CASSLTAGVTGELFF. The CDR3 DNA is TGTGCCAGCAGCTTAACAGCGGGAGTTACCGGGGAGCTGTTTTTT. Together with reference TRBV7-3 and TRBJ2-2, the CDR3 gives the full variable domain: GAGVSQTPSNKVTEKGKYVELRCDPISGHTALYWYRQSLGQGPEFLIYFQGTGAADDSGLPNDRFFAVRPEGSVSTLKIQRTERGDSAVYLCASSLTAGVTGELFFGEGSRLTVL.

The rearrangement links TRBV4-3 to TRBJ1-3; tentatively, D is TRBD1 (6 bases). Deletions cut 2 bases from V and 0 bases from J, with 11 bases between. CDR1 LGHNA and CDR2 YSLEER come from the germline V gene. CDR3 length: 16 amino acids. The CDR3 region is CASSQQTGISGNTIYF. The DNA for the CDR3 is TGCGCCAGCAGCCAACAAACAGGGATCTCTGGAAACACCATATATTTT.

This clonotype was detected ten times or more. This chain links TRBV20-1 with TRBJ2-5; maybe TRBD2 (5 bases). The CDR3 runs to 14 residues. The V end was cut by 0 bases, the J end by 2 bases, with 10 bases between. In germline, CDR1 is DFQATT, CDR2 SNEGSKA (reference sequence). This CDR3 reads CSARDGLKQETQYF. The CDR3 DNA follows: TGCAGTGCTAGAGATGGACTTAAACAAGAGACCCAGTACTTC.

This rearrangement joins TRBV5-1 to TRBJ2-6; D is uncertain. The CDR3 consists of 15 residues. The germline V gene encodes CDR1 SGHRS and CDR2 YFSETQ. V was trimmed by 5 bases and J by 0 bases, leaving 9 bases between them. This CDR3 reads CASRKEPSGANVLTF. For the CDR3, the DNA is TGCGCCAGCAGAAAAGAACCCTCTGGGGCCAACGTCCTGACTTTC.

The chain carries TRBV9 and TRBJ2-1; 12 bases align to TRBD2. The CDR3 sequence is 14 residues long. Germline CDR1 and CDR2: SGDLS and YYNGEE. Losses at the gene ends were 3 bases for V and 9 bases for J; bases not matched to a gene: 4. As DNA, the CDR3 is TGTGCCAGCAGCGCTCTAGCGGGAGGGGGTGAGCAGTTCTTC. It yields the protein CASSALAGGGEQFF.

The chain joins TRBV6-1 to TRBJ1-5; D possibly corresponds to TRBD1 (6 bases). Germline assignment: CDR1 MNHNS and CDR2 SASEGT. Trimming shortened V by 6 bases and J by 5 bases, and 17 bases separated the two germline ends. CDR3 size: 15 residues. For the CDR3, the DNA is TGTGCCAGCAGCCCCGGGACAATCAGCGATCAGCCCCAGCATTTT. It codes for CASSPGTISDQPQHF.

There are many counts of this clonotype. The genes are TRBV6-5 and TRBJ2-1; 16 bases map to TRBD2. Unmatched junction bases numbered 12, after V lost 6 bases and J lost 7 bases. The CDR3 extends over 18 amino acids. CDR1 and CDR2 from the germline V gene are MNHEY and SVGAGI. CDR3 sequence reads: CASRKQGGLAGGKNEQFF. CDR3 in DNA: TGTGCCAGCAGAAAACAGGGGGGACTAGCGGGAGGGAAGAATGAGCAGTTCTTC.

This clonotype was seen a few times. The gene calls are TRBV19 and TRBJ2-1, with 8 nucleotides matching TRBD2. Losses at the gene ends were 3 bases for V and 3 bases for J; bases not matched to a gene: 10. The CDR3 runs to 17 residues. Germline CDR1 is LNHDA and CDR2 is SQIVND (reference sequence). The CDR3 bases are TGTGCCAGTAGTATGTTCCCCAGCGGGGGAAACTACAATGAGCAGTTCTTC. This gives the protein CASSMFPSGGNYNEQFF.

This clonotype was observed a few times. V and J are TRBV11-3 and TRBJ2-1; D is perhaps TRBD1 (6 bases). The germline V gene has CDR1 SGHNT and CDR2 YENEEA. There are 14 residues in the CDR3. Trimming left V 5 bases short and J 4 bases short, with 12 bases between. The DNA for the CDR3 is TGTGCCAGCAGCCAGGGGACGGCGTACAATGAGCAGTTCTTC. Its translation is CASSQGTAYNEQFF.

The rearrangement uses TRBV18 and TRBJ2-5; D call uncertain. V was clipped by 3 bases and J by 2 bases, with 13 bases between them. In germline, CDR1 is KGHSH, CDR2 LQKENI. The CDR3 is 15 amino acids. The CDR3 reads CASSPLVKDQETQYF. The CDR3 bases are TGTGCCAGCTCACCCCTCGTGAAGGATCAAGAGACCCAGTACTTC.

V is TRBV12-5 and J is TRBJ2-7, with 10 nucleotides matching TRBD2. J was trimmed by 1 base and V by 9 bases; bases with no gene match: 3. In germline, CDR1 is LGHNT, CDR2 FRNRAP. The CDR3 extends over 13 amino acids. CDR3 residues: CASLAGGSYEQYF. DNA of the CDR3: TGTGCTAGCTTAGCGGGAGGTTCCTACGAGCAGTACTTC.

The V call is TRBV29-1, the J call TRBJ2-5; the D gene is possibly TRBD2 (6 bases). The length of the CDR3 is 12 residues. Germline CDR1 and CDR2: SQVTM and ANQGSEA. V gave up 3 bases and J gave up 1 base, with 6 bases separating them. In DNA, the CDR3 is TGCAGCGTTGATAGCGGCCAAGAGACCCAGTACTTC. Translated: CSVDSGQETQYF.

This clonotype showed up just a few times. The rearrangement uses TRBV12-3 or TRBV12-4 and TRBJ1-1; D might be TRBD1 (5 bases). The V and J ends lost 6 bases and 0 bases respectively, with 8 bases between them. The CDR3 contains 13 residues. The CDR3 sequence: CASRWTLNTEAFF. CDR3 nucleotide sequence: TGTGCCAGCAGGTGGACACTGAACACTGAAGCTTTCTTT.

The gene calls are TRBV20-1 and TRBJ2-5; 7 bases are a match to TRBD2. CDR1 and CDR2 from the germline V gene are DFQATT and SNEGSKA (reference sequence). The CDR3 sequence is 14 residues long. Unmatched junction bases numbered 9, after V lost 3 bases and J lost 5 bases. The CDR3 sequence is CSASGGTPMETQYF. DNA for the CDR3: TGCAGTGCTAGCGGGGGGACTCCTATGGAGACCCAGTACTTC.

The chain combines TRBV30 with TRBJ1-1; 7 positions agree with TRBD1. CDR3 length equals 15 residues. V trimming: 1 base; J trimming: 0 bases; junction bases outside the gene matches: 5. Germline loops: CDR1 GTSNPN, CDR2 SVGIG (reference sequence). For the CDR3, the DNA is TGTGCCTGGAGTGGACGACAGGGAATGAACACTGAAGCTTTCTTT. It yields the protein CAWSGRQGMNTEAFF.

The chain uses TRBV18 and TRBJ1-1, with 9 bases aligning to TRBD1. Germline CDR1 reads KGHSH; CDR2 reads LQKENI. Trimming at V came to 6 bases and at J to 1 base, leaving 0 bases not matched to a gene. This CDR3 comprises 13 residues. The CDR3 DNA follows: TGTGCCAGCTCGGGACAGGGGAACACTGAAGCTTTCTTT. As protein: CASSGQGNTEAFF. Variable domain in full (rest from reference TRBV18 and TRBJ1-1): NAGVMQNPRHLVRRRGQEARLRCSPMKGHSHVYWYRQLPEEGLKFMVYLQKENIIDESGMPKERFSAEFPKEGPSILRIQQVVRGDSAAYFCASSGQGNTEAFFGQGTRLTVV.

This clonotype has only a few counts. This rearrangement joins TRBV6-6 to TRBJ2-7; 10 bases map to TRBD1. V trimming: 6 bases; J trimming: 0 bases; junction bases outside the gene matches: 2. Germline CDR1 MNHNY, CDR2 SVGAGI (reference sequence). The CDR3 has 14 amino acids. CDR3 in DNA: TGTGCCAGCAGCGGGACAGGGGACTCCTACGAGCAGTACTTC. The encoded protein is CASSGTGDSYEQYF.